One sample yielded the 6 T cell receptor beta chains listed below, sequenced in a study of blood T cell repertoires in COVID-19. Sequenced by immunoSEQ multiplex PCR; TCRdb stores in-frame clones only, minus some. In the table there are around 33,000 clones, roughly three quarters of which are singletons. Sample: peripheral blood. These receptors were collected from a human donor in a cohort sampled during active COVID-19.

V usage is TRBV9 and J usage is TRBJ2-7; 12 bases align to TRBD2. V was pared by 4 bases and J by 7 bases, with 18 bases of the junction left unmatched. Germline V gives CDR1 SGDLS, CDR2 YYNGEE. The CDR3 spans 18 residues. The CDR3 sequence is CASSLGMTSGGLSGEQYF. CDR3 DNA sequence: TGTGCCAGCAGCTTGGGCATGACTAGCGGGGGCCTGTCGGGTGAGCAGTACTTC.

The chain couples TRBV18 to TRBJ2-1; D is possibly TRBD2 (6 bases). The CDR3 loop spans 15 amino acids. The germline V gene encodes CDR1 KGHSH and CDR2 LQKENI. V dropped 2 bases and J dropped 0 bases, with 8 bases sitting between them. Written as DNA, the CDR3 is TGTGCCAGCTCACCAGCGGGGAGCTCCTACAATGAGCAGTTCTTC. It specifies CASSPAGSSYNEQFF.

This chain uses TRBV5-6 with TRBJ2-2; D is unresolved. The CDR3 runs to 14 residues. CDR1 is SGHDT, CDR2 YYEEEE, per germline. Between the trimmed V and J ends, which lost 1 base and 5 bases, there was a span of 9 bases. The CDR3 DNA follows: TGTGCCAGCAGCTTGTTCCGGGTAACCGGGGAGCTGTTTTTT. It is translated as CASSLFRVTGELFF.

The chain couples TRBV5-6 to TRBJ1-6, with a tentative D call TRBD1 (6 bases). CDR3 length equals 17 residues. Germline V lookup: CDR1 SGHDT, CDR2 YYEEEE. Trimming cost V 0 bases and J 10 bases, with 20 bases left between them. CDR3 bases: TGTGCCAGCAGCTTGGGGCCAGGGGATGGTTTCGGGTCACCCCTCCACTTT. Protein: CASSLGPGDGFGSPLHF. Together with reference TRBV5-6 and TRBJ1-6, the CDR3 gives the full variable domain: DAGVTQSPTHLIKTRGQQVTLRCSPKSGHDTVSWYQQALGQGPQFIFQYYEEEERQRGNFPDRFSGHQFPNYSSELNVNALLLGDSALYLCASSLGPGDGFGSPLHFGNGTRLTVT.

The chain combines TRBV28 with TRBJ2-7, with D possibly being TRBD2 (7 bases). Germline V gives CDR1 MDHEN, CDR2 SYDVKM. V shed 2 bases and J shed 1 base, with 21 bases lying between them. This CDR3 spans 18 amino acids. The CDR3 protein is CASSLRGGQRQRSYEQYF. The CDR3 DNA is TGTGCCAGCAGTTTAAGGGGGGGCCAGCGTCAACGATCCTACGAGCAGTACTTC.

The J gene is TRBJ2-5, the V gene TRBV28, with TRBD1 as a possible D gene (5 bases). Germline-derived CDR1 and CDR2 are MDHEN and SYDVKM. This CDR3 is built from 14 residues. V was cut by 3 bases and J by 1 base, with 9 bases left in between. CDR3 amino acids: CASSFRRVQETQYF. The CDR3 DNA follows: TGTGCCAGCAGTTTTCGCAGGGTCCAAGAGACCCAGTACTTC.